These 27 T cell receptor beta chains were all obtained from the same sample, sequenced in a study of OX40 agonist ivuxolimab in advanced cancers. Clones were read by immunoSEQ multiplex PCR, and TCRdb kept only the in-frame ones, dropping some. The table includes roughly 100,000 clones, about 90% detected once. The starting material was CD4+ or CD8+ T cells sorted from blood, obtained in a trial of the OX40 agonist ivuxolimab. The source is an adult with an advanced solid tumor such as melanoma, head and neck, liver or kidney cancer.

The V gene is TRBV5-1, the J gene TRBJ2-3; unclear D gene. The V end was cut by 2 bases, the J end by 0 bases, with 10 bases between. CDR1 SGHRS and CDR2 YFSETQ come from the germline V gene. The CDR3 loop spans 15 amino acids. This CDR3 is CASSFLQESTDTQYF. The CDR3 nucleotides are TGCGCCAGCAGCTTTTTGCAGGAGAGCACAGATACGCAGTATTTT.

V gene TRBV5-6 combines with J gene TRBJ2-1; 9 bases are shared with TRBD1. The CDR3 extends over 15 amino acids. Germline V lookup: CDR1 SGHDT, CDR2 YYEEEE. V shed 0 bases and J 5 bases; nucleotides not matched to a gene: 3. Here the CDR3 DNA reads TGTGCCAGCAGCTTGGGGGACAGGGCCCACAATGAGCAGTTCTTC. Translated: CASSLGDRAHNEQFF.

The chain has TRBV15 and TRBJ2-7, with TRBD2 identical over 11 bases. The CDR3 spans 16 residues. The V gene's germline CDR1 is LNHNV and CDR2 YYDKDF (reference sequence). Trimming took 5 bases from V and 2 from J; bases not matched to a gene: 8. Written as DNA, the CDR3 is TGTGCCACCAGCTCTTACGGGACTAGCGGTACCTACGAGCAGTACTTC. It codes for CATSSYGTSGTYEQYF.

This clone was recorded only once. The rearrangement links TRBV28 to TRBJ2-2; 7 nucleotides match TRBD1. The CDR3 is 16 residues long. CDR1 and CDR2 from the germline V gene are MDHEN and SYDVKM. The trim removed 5 bases at V and 3 bases at J, leaving 9 bases unmatched. The CDR3 sequence is CASSRFGTDDTGELFF. CDR3 nucleotides: TGTGCCAGCAGTCGATTTGGGACAGATGACACCGGGGAGCTGTTTTTT.

This clone was observed a single time. The chain recombines TRBV2 with TRBJ2-7; D may be TRBD2 (5 bases). Germline CDR1 reads SNHLY; CDR2 reads FYNNEI. Trimming took off 8 bases at V and 3 bases at J, with 14 bases between the two ends. The CDR3 runs 13 residues. This CDR3 is CASYLTTFYEQYF. The CDR3 DNA is TGTGCCAGCTATTTGACTACCTTCTACGAGCAGTACTTC.

This rearrangement joins TRBV6-5 to TRBJ2-3, with a weak D call TRBD1 (6 bases). This CDR3 has 12 residues. V lost 5 bases, J lost 11 bases, and 14 bases lay in between. The germline V gene encodes CDR1 MNHEY and CDR2 SVGAGI. CDR3 sequence reads: CASSAQGQMQYF. The CDR3 coding sequence is TGTGCCAGCAGTGCCCAAGGACAGATGCAGTATTTT.

This rearrangement joins TRBV19 to TRBJ2-7; a possible D gene is TRBD2 (5 bases). The CDR3 has 13 residues. Germline V gene sequence: CDR1 LNHDA, CDR2 SQIVND (reference sequence). V was shortened by 5 bases and J by 6 bases, with 14 bases between the two germline ends. In nucleotides, the CDR3 is TGTGCCAGTAGTCGAGGGATTCGCTCCGAGCAGTACTTC. It codes for CASSRGIRSEQYF.

This chain connects TRBV4-1 to TRBJ2-3, with a possible D match to TRBD1 (6 bases). Trimming took off 0 bases at V and 8 bases at J, with 18 bases between the two ends. Germline values: CDR1 MGHRA, CDR2 YSYEKL. The CDR3 has 16 residues. The CDR3 spells CASSQESTGLRGTQYF. Written as DNA, the CDR3 is TGCGCCAGCAGCCAAGAAAGTACAGGGCTGAGGGGTACGCAGTATTTT.

As regards this clone: The junction does not match germline at one end; this may be a read error. The chain carries TRBV2 and TRBJ1-5; 7 positions agree with TRBD1. Germline V CDR1 and CDR2: SNHLY, FYNNEI. This CDR3 has 15 amino acids. The CDR3 spells CASGDRANSNQPQHF. The DNA for the CDR3 is TGTGCCAGCGGTGACAGGGCCAATAGCAATCAGCCCCAGCATTTT.

The rearrangement uses TRBV5-4 and TRBJ2-3, with a weak D call TRBD2 (6 bases). Germline lookup yields CDR1 SGHNT and CDR2 YYREEE (reference sequence). This CDR3 has 16 residues. V lost 4 bases and J 0 bases, leaving 15 bases between the germline ends. The CDR3 sequence is CASSHPGDTSTDTQYF. The CDR3 DNA sequence: TGTGCCAGCAGCCACCCGGGAGATACTAGCACAGATACGCAGTATTTT.

The CDR3 sequence: CASSEVQGQGADTQYF. The CDR3 nucleotides are TGTGCCAGCAGTGAAGTTCAGGGACAGGGAGCAGATACGCAGTATTTT. The chain is built from TRBV6-1 and TRBJ2-3, with 9 nucleotides matching TRBD1. Per germline, CDR1 MNHNS and CDR2 SASEGT. This CDR3 comprises 16 residues. The trim removed 1 base at V and 4 bases at J, leaving 6 bases unmatched.

V and J are TRBV5-1 and TRBJ2-1; TRBD2 matches 12 bases. The germline V gene encodes CDR1 SGHRS and CDR2 YFSETQ. V shed 4 bases, J shed 6 bases, and the junction held 8 bases outside the gene matches. The CDR3 runs 16 residues. Here the CDR3 reads CASSPTAGLAGNEQFF. The CDR3 DNA sequence: TGCGCCAGCAGCCCAACAGCGGGACTAGCGGGCAATGAGCAGTTCTTC.

The chain combines TRBV5-1 with TRBJ1-2, with D perhaps matching TRBD1 (6 bases). The germline V gene encodes CDR1 SGHRS and CDR2 YFSETQ. The CDR3 has 14 amino acids. V was cut by 2 bases and J by 5 bases, with 13 bases left in between. The CDR3: CASSLQGYNYGYTF. The DNA of the CDR3 is TGCGCCAGCAGCTTACAGGGATACAATTATGGCTACACCTTC.

This chain joins TRBV4-2 and TRBJ1-4; maybe TRBD1 (6 bases). The V gene's germline CDR1 is LGHNA and CDR2 YNFKEQ. The CDR3 length is 17 residues. V was clipped by 1 base and J by 6 bases, with 18 bases between them. The CDR3 DNA reads TGTGCCAGCAGCCAAGCAAACTACCGGGGGGGCGATGAAAAACTGTTTTTT. It translates to CASSQANYRGGDEKLFF.

The J gene is TRBJ2-7, the V gene TRBV18; tentatively, D is TRBD2 (6 bases). CDR3 length: 15 residues. In germline, CDR1 is KGHSH, CDR2 LQKENI. Trimming removed 0 bases at V and 2 bases at J, with 11 bases between. CDR3 sequence reads: CASSPPDGGPYEQYF. CDR3 coding DNA: TGTGCCAGCTCACCACCCGATGGAGGGCCCTACGAGCAGTACTTC.

The V call is TRBV5-4, the J call TRBJ2-5; D remains unclear. Trimming took off 3 bases at V and 6 bases at J, with 21 bases between the two ends. The V gene's germline CDR1 is SGHNT and CDR2 YYREEE (reference sequence). CDR3 size: 16 residues. The CDR3 region is CASSSGSGRPPQTQYF. For the CDR3, the DNA is TGTGCCAGCAGCTCCGGATCGGGCCGACCCCCACAGACCCAGTACTTC.

Concerning this clone: The same CDR3 also results from other DNA sequences found in this sample. The chain employs TRBV6-5 and TRBJ2-3; D is uncertain. The CDR3 is 14 residues long. V shed 2 bases and J shed 0 bases, with 6 bases lying between them. Germline CDR1 MNHEY, CDR2 SVGAGI. The chain's CDR3 is CASSYGVSTDTQYF. CDR3 DNA sequence: TGTGCCAGCAGTTACGGAGTTAGCACAGATACGCAGTATTTT.

V is TRBV7-2 and J is TRBJ2-5; 7 positions match TRBD1. Losses at the gene ends were 3 bases for V and 3 bases for J; bases not matched to a gene: 7. This CDR3 is built from 15 residues. From germline, CDR1 is SGHTA and CDR2 FQGNSA. CDR3 protein: CASSLGTGVKETQYF. DNA for the CDR3: TGTGCCAGCAGCTTGGGCACAGGGGTAAAAGAGACCCAGTACTTC.

The gene calls are TRBV6-5 and TRBJ2-7, with D possibly matching TRBD1 (6 bases). Germline CDR1 and CDR2: MNHEY and SVGAGI. There are 13 residues in the CDR3. V dropped 5 bases and J dropped 7 bases, with 15 bases sitting between them. The DNA of the CDR3 is TGTGCCAGCAGTACGGACAGAGGGGGAGAGCAGTACTTC. As protein: CASSTDRGGEQYF.

This chain uses TRBV6-5 with TRBJ2-1, with 7 bases that match TRBD2. Germline V gene data show CDR1 as MNHEY and CDR2 as SVGAGI. This CDR3 region has 15 residues. V gave up 6 bases and J gave up 0 bases; unmatched junction bases: 5. CDR3 sequence: CASSPSGSSYNEQFF. In nucleotides, the CDR3 is TGTGCCAGCAGCCCTAGCGGAAGCTCCTACAATGAGCAGTTCTTC.

The count of this clone is one. The rearrangement links TRBV13 to TRBJ1-2; 10 nucleotides match TRBD1. The length of the CDR3 is 14 residues. Germline CDR1 PRHDT, CDR2 FYEKMQ (reference sequence). Trimming at V came to 5 bases and at J to 7 bases, leaving 7 bases not matched to a gene. CDR3 protein: CASSPTTGGSGYTF. In DNA form, the CDR3 reads TGTGCCAGCAGCCCGACGACAGGGGGCTCTGGCTACACCTTC.

V usage is TRBV7-9 and J usage is TRBJ2-7; D could derive from TRBD1 or TRBD2 (6 bases each). Germline lookup yields CDR1 SEHNR and CDR2 FQNEAQ (reference sequence). Trimming cost V 4 bases and J 0 bases, with 22 bases left between them. The length of the CDR3 is 18 residues. As DNA, the CDR3 is TGTGCCAGCAGCTCAATGGGGGGCTTCTCCGGGAACTCCTACGAGCAGTACTTC. It codes for CASSSMGGFSGNSYEQYF.

This clone was observed a few times. This rearrangement joins TRBV16 to TRBJ2-7; D is unclear. The germline V and J ends were trimmed by 4 bases and 3 bases, with 16 bases remaining between them. Germline loops: CDR1 KGHSY, CDR2 FQNENV. This CDR3 has 15 residues. The CDR3 coding sequence is TGTGCCAGCAGCCTGTACTACCCCTCTGGCTACGAGCAGTACTTC. This codes for CASSLYYPSGYEQYF.

The chain has TRBV5-1 and TRBJ1-1; no reliable D call. The V end lost 1 base, the J end lost 7 bases, and 8 bases lay between the germline ends. In germline, CDR1 is SGHRS, CDR2 YFSETQ. The CDR3 loop spans 12 amino acids. CDR3 coding DNA: TGCGCCAGCAGCTTGATGGACGGTGAAGCTTTCTTT. Amino acids: CASSLMDGEAFF.

The chain links TRBV7-8 to TRBJ2-1; D not certain. Germline V CDR1 and CDR2: SGHVS, FQNEAQ. V lost 4 bases, J lost 9 bases, and 13 bases lay in between. The CDR3 has 13 residues. CDR3 coding DNA: TGTGCCAGCAGCTGGCTAGAGGTGGGTGAGCAGTTCTTC. Residues: CASSWLEVGEQFF.

The V and J genes are TRBV28 and TRBJ2-5, with TRBD1 matching 7 bases. Germline V lookup: CDR1 MDHEN, CDR2 SYDVKM. V lost 1 base to trimming and J lost 4 bases; unmatched junction nucleotides: 3. The CDR3 is 14 residues long. The CDR3 loop reads CASSLLGGRETQYF. The CDR3 nucleotides read TGTGCCAGCAGTTTATTAGGGGGCCGAGAGACCCAGTACTTC.

The rearrangement links TRBV11-3 to TRBJ1-1, with D hard to call. Per the germline V gene, CDR1 is SGHNT and CDR2 is YENEEA. This CDR3 spans 15 amino acids. V shed 2 bases and J shed 2 bases, with 12 bases lying between them. The CDR3 nucleotides are TGTGCCAGCAGCTTATGGGGTTCCGGAAACACTGAAGCTTTCTTT. Encoded protein: CASSLWGSGNTEAFF.